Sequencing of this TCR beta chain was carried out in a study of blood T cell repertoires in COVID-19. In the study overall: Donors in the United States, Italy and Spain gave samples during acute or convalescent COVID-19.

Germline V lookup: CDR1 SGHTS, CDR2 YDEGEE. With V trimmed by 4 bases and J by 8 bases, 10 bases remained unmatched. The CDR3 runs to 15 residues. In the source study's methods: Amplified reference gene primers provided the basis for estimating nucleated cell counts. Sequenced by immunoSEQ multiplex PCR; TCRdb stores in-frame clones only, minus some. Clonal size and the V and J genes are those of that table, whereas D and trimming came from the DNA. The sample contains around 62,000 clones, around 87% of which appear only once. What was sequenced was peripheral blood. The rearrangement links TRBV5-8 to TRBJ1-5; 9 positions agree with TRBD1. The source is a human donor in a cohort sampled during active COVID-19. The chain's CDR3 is CASSPWTGVSEPQHF. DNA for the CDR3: TGTGCCAGCAGCCCATGGACAGGGGTTAGTGAGCCCCAGCATTTT.